This T cell receptor beta chain came from a study of blood T cells in healthy people across ages. This CDR3 is 16 amino acids long. Germline loops: CDR1 MGHRA, CDR2 YSYEKL. The junction had 10 bases not matched to a gene; V was cut back by 2 bases and J by 7 bases. This clonotype turned up a few times. Its antigen is unidentified. Study findings and constraints: Donors of long life had a larger count of naive CD4+ cells and greater diversity than aged donors.

With a J-beta primer mix and a sample-barcoded 5' primer, a second PCR ran about 7 to 11 cycles. Via MiXCR, TCRdb re-called the 5' RACE reads, giving one row per CDR3 protein. Here the sample spans some 1.7 million distinct CDR3 sequences, roughly 28% being singletons. The chain joins TRBV4-1 to TRBJ1-4, with 7 bases fitting TRBD1. Sequenced sample: blood. This clonotype originated in a woman aged 25 to 39 in good health. The DNA for the CDR3 is TGCGCCAGCAGCCAATTCCCGACAGGGTTGACTGAAAAACTGTTTTTT. It specifies CASSQFPTGLTEKLFF.